Sequencing of this TCR beta chain was carried out in a study of T cells in Graves' hyperthyroidism and ophthalmopathy. This clonotype was seen at least ten times. The germline CDR1 and CDR2 sequences are KGHSH and LQKENI. The V end was cut by 2 bases, the J end by 5 bases, with 27 bases between. The CDR3 length is 19 residues. Regions amplified from RNA transcripts were the TCR beta CDR3 regions. TCR CDR3 regions were first amplified by RT-PCR with HTBI primers. TCRdb analysed the multiplex PCR reads with MiXCR anew, one entry per CDR3 protein. The sample has more than 300,000 distinct CDR3 sequences, about a sixth seen once.

The receptor's source is a young woman with Graves' hyperthyroidism that later progressed to Graves' ophthalmopathy. The sample consisted of blood. The chain is built from TRBV18 and TRBJ2-5; tentative D call: TRBD1 (6 bases). In DNA, the CDR3 is TGTGCCAGCTCACCAACCCCCAGGGACACAACAGAGATGCCGGAGACCCAGTACTTC. It translates to CASSPTPRDTTEMPETQYF.